This T cell receptor (beta chain) derives from a study of blood T cell repertoires in COVID-19 (dated by TCRdb to about 2020). For the study in its entirety: Samples covering the acute and convalescent phases of COVID-19 were provided by collaborators in the United States, Italy and Spain. The samples were drawn from two sources: the first 160 participants of the ongoing ImmuneRACE study, and 1,254 subjects contributed by 6 global collaborators. Deeply sampled blood TCRbeta repertoires from subjects exposed to, actively infected with, or recovered from COVID-19 were included in the dataset. The repertoires were released in a freely available public database meant as a resource for research on the immune response to SARS-CoV-2. Where available, HLA class I and class II types were obtained from metadata supplied by the sample provider rather than from assay-based typing. Sample metadata almost always included a de-identified subject ID, COVID-19 status, age in years and sex. The material from the prospective study consisted of cDNA or gDNA derived from T cells, B-cell-depleted T cells, or PBMCs.

Participants in the prospective study were enrolled through a virtual design, were aged about 18 to 89 years, and lived in 20 to 30 United States geographic areas. In the prospective study, participants were assigned to cohorts based on the clinical history participants reported in a screening survey and a study questionnaire. Mobile phlebotomists in the prospective study collected whole blood, serum and a nasopharyngeal or oropharyngeal swab from every participant. Additional blood draws and questionnaires over an approximately two-month period could optionally be provided by prospective study participants. Blood samples from the prospective study were shipped frozen or at room temperature prior to DNA extraction. TCRbeta CDR3 regions were amplified from genomic DNA by means of the immunoSEQ Assay, a bias-controlled multiplex PCR. As for how the authors treated the data: Nucleated cell counts per sample were estimated from amplification of reference gene primers within the assay. To quantify the absolute abundance of each unique TCRbeta CDR3 rearrangement, sequence reads were collapsed and filtered. For each sample, productive Simpson clonality was calculated as the square root of Simpson's diversity index across productive rearrangements. The clones in this table, taken by TCRdb from immuneACCESS, are in-frame only. Not every clone is retained; where verified, under half of the shortfall comes from an unresolved V gene, and the cause of the rest is unknown. For V, J and clone size, that table is used; D and trimming come from the DNA. Within this sample are approximately 210,000 clones, with 81% of them counted one time only. The top ten hold about 8.9% of the sample.

As to this clone: Its antigen remains unidentified. Base qualities are not recorded, but no much larger clone differs from it by a single base.

Summary of the overall study and its limitations: The amount of clinical and demographic metadata varied by source and participant and was provided uncurated.

Material for sequencing was PBMCs or T cells enriched from blood (not recorded which). The receptor comes from a woman between 45 and 60 years old with acute COVID-19.

The CDR3 amino acid sequence is: CASSKAGEPYNEQFF. Read as DNA, the sequence is TGTGCCAGCAGTAAAGCGGGAGAACCCTACAATGAGCAGTTCTTC. The chain was built from TRBV28 and TRBJ2-1, with 8 central nucleotides matching TRBD2. For CDR1 and CDR2, the germline V gene lists MDHEN and SYDVKM. The CDR3 spans 15 residues, from the cysteine through the phenylalanine. Just CDR3 DNA is preserved here, 45 bases in frame from base 1. Trimming takes 5 bases off V and 2 bases off J; junction bases not matched to a gene: 5.